This entry concerns a single T cell receptor (beta chain). Its antigen target is currently unknown. Base qualities are not recorded, but no much larger clone differs from it by a single base. This sample stems from a study of cytomegalovirus exposure and HLA in healthy donors (dated by TCRdb to about 2017). Looking at the study overall: An earlier analysis of 587 of the donors reported 250 to 350 Gb of sequence data and approximately 110 million unique TCR beta sequences from around 200 million T cells. Every discovery cohort repertoire had been produced on one sequencing platform. A later genetic analysis used genome-wide SNP genotypes for about three fifths of the 666 donors, treating that subset as a discovery cohort. Class I and class II HLA loci were covered by the typing at four-digit resolution. Using immunosequencing, the study profiled T cell repertoires from about 620 subjects and related those repertoires to cytomegalovirus serostatus. The later analysis used no new phenotypic data to find candidate immune exposures, relying instead on TCR beta sequences and their occurrence across donors. Besides the first cohort of roughly 640 subjects, a separate validation cohort made up of 90 to 150 different subjects was used. To predict cytomegalovirus infection status, the study brought together high-throughput TCR immunosequencing, statistical association of individual TCRs with disease status, and machine learning. The aim of the study was to test whether cataloging public T cell receptors could identify signatures of past pathogen exposure. A later analysis re-analyzed previously published TCR beta repertoires from 666 donors and added high-resolution HLA genotyping to study TCR occurrence patterns. An earlier analysis of a few hundred of the donors applied high-throughput TCR beta sequencing to assess whether each TCR beta V gene segment acted as functional or pseudogenic. A handful of DR-DQ haplotypes were handled as single units for association and clustering because linkage in the cohort was strong. Of the roughly 400 genotyped donors, approximately 83% fell in the genetic ancestry cluster associated with self-reported Caucasian donors. Typing coverage differed by locus: A, B, C, DRB1 and DQB1 were typed in roughly 620-630 donors, DQA1 in about 500, DPA1 in 600 to 610, and DPB1 in around 440. Across under 500 genotyped donors of the cohort, an average of approximately 240,000 unique TCR beta nucleotide sequences per donor were sequenced, and roughly 17% of those sequences were non-productive. Approximately 330 gigabases of sequencing data and 70 million to 100 million unique TCR sequences made up an early release that covered approximately 700 HLA-typed donors. Donor age, sex, ethnicity and CMV serostatus were compiled alongside the repertoire data.

Results and caveats for the whole study, not just this receptor: Broadly in line with IMGT annotations, most TCR beta V segments showed up in productive rearrangements about 87% or about 30% of the time in an earlier analysis of around 600 of the donors. The study gave a list of under 200 TCR beta chains associated with cytomegalovirus. When HLA alleles, especially DR and DQ, strongly co-occurred, TCR associations were difficult to assign to individual alleles. This cohort had only TCR beta chains sequenced, and the lack of alpha or paired-chain data limited which features could be detected. It was suggested by the authors that the approach could potentially be generalized to other disease states and immunological phenotypes. A later analysis reported that several top co-occurrence clusters appeared linked to parvovirus B19, influenza, CMV and Epstein-Barr virus. A later genetic analysis associated a missense DCLRE1C variant with V-gene and J-gene trimming of TCR beta chains, and an independent cohort replicated the association. The classifier was reported to diagnose cytomegalovirus status with high specificity and sensitivity in both the original cohort and the validation cohort. According to a later genetic analysis, donors in an Asian-associated ancestry cluster had fewer N-insertions in productive TCRs than the roughly 700-donor mean. In vitro tests confirmed that a few of the cytomegalovirus-associated TCR beta chains recognize cytomegalovirus antigens. At a false discovery rate of 0.05, a later analysis linked about 16,000 TCR beta sequences to specific HLA alleles. Immune exposure information for the cohort was limited to CMV serostatus. Most TCR sequences were observed very rarely across donors, whereas some public TCRs were present in many individuals. HLA typing was unavailable for some donors at each locus, so association tests used only the typed subset. Because counts were too low, seventeen rarely observed V segments, including chromosome 9 orphons, were excluded from the earlier analysis of some 590 of the donors. A cluster of highly shared sequence variants was judged likely to represent a technical artifact of the sequencing pipeline. Because the 87-base-pair reads could not distinguish some IMGT-functional V segments, including TRBV6-2 and TRBV6-3, those segments were excluded. A later analysis found that HLA-associated TCR beta chains were more clonally expanded and had lower generation probabilities than equally common non-associated chains. Correlated functional status among segregating V segments might reflect linkage disequilibrium, but an unknown experimental factor could not be ruled out. A further reported finding was that TCR beta sequences accurately predicted the HLA-A and HLA-B alleles for most subjects in the first cohort. Most CMV-associated TCR beta chains appeared to be HLA-restricted in a later analysis, and the HLA associations seemed to be driven largely by CMV exposure. In a later analysis, the rate of TCR association differed among HLA loci, with DRB1 alleles having the most associated TCRs and HLA-C alleles having the fewest. Presence/absence analyses assumed roughly uniform sequencing depth across donors, an assumption that may not hold.

The cohort comprised some 680 healthy bone marrow donors. All cohort members were sampled while nominally healthy, although unrecorded immune exposures were likely present. The donor tested CMV seronegative, placing the donor among the 350 or so seronegative members of the cohort. A peripheral blood sample was provided by each donor, and peripheral blood mononuclear cells were used for TCR beta sequencing. The Qiagen DNeasy Blood Extraction Kit was used to extract genomic DNA from the blood cell samples. According to the germline V gene, CDR1 reads MDHEN and CDR2 reads SYDVKM. Spanning cysteine to phenylalanine, the CDR3 consists of 16 amino acids. Only the CDR3 DNA stays, 48 bases, in frame from base 1. V trim: 4 bases; J trim: 8 bases; unmatched bases: 8. Preparation of the library involved the immunoSEQ multiplex PCR assay. A mixture of 60 forward primers for TCR Vbeta segments and 13 reverse primers for TCR Jbeta segments was used in the multiplex PCR. A multiplex PCR assay on genomic DNA amplified the CDR3 region of rearranged TCR beta genes. Amplified TCR beta libraries were sequenced as 87-base-pair reads on the Illumina HiSeq System. For the original study's pipeline: A later analysis tallied roughly 78 million unique TCR beta chains across the 666 repertoires, and roughly 11 million of those chains were shared by two or more donors. Raw reads were error-corrected and collapsed into unique sequences by a nearest-neighbor algorithm in which closely related sequences were merged to remove PCR and sequencing errors. Alignment of CDR3 sequences to IMGT reference sequences was used to assign V, D and J gene segments. Each retained sequence needed at least a six-nucleotide match to both a V gene segment and a J gene segment. Rearrangements were called productive when the CDR3 lacked stop codons and stayed in frame with V and J; all others were non-productive. CDR3 was defined by IMGT convention, running from the second conserved V-encoded cysteine to the conserved J-encoded phenylalanine. In an earlier analysis of around 540 of the donors, sequences lacking an unambiguous match to a single V gene segment were excluded. An earlier analysis of several hundred of the donors classified V segments as functional when productive rearrangements were above 56.7% and as segregating when the standard deviation between donors was above 5%. A statistical classification framework was built to diagnose cytomegalovirus status from the catalog of TCR beta chain sequences. V and J gene assignment, in a later analysis, came from comparing TCR nucleotide sequences with IMGT/GENE-DB human TR gene sequences. Using the TCRdist pipeline, a later analysis assigned CDR3 sequences along with most-parsimonious VDJ recombination scenarios. In a later analysis, each TCR beta chain was defined by its CDR3 amino acid sequence together with its V-gene family, and reads without a unique V-gene family were excluded. As a way to deal with suspected cross-contamination and a sequencing artifact, a later analysis dropped 450 to 600 nucleotide sequences that were highly shared and had low generation probability. A later analysis calculated a clonal expansion index for each public chain from normalized within-repertoire ranks of inferred template counts. In a later analysis, generation probabilities were computed using a VDJ recombination model fitted to out-of-frame rearrangements, and the results were checked against IGoR. In a later analysis, hypergeometric tests were used to score TCR-TCR, TCR-HLA and TCR-CMV co-occurrence, with a repertoire-size bias correction applied to TCR pairs. A later analysis estimated false discovery rates by permuting HLA or CMV assignments 20 times. In a later analysis, co-occurring TCRs were grouped with DBSCAN, and TCRdist sequence similarity was added when clustering was performed within HLA-allele-positive subsets. Co-occurrence clustering excluded repertoires with fewer than 30,000 or more than 120,000 public chains, plus five with anomalous nucleotide sharing. Not all clones reach the TCRdb copy of this immuneACCESS table, which keeps in-frame sequences only. Checked studies attribute under half of the gap to unresolved V genes and leave the rest unexplained. Clonal size and the V and J genes are those of that table, whereas D and trimming came from the DNA. This sample is represented by about 150,000 clones; 80% to 90% of them were singletons. Clones ranked in the top ten supply around 1.8% of the sample.

The receptor was derived from a young woman in good health and CMV-seronegative. The rearrangement combines TRBV28 with TRBJ1-6, and TRBD1 matches 10 of the central bases. Sequenced input: PBMCs. The sequenced DNA: TGTGCCAGCAGTTCTACCGGGACAGGGGTCTATTCACCCCTCCACTTT. Protein translation: CASSSTGTGVYSPLHF.